These 29 T cell receptor beta chains originate from one sample sequenced in a study of cytomegalovirus exposure and HLA in healthy donors. 13 Jbeta primers and 60 Vbeta primers were used for the PCR. Some clones are missing from TCRdb's copy, which holds only in-frame ones; the method was immunoSEQ multiplex PCR. The table has roughly 150,000 clones, roughly 75% seen once. Sequencing was carried out using PBMCs. The receptors stem from a female donor in good health and CMV-seronegative.

In this sample, this clone turned up a few times. The chain is built from TRBV25-1 and TRBJ1-3; no clear D gene. From germline, CDR1 is MGHDK and CDR2 SYGVNS. There are 15 residues in the CDR3. Trimming took 8 bases from V and 0 from J, leaving 14 bases between them. The CDR3 DNA sequence: TGTGCCAGCTCAGAATCAGGCCCCTCTGGAAACACCATATATTTT. It translates to CASSESGPSGNTIYF.

The chain carries TRBV6-1 and TRBJ2-1; 8 bases match TRBD1. CDR3 size: 16 residues. Germline V lookup: CDR1 MNHNS, CDR2 SASEGT. The V segment lost 1 base and the J segment 3 bases; nucleotides outside the gene matches: 5. The CDR3 nucleotides read TGTGCCAGCAGTGAAGTTGCAGGGGGCCTCTACAATGAGCAGTTCTTC. Translation: CASSEVAGGLYNEQFF.

The rearrangement uses TRBV4-3 and TRBJ2-1, with 9 bases identical to TRBD2. CDR3 length: 15 residues. Per germline, CDR1 LGHNA and CDR2 YSLEER. V was clipped by 3 bases and J by 7 bases; unmatched bases: 7. CDR3 protein: CASSQRTSVLNEQFF. CDR3 bases: TGCGCCAGCAGCCAGCGGACTAGCGTCCTTAATGAGCAGTTCTTC.

The chain employs TRBV6-6 and TRBJ2-3; D is perhaps TRBD1 (5 bases). This CDR3 spans 14 amino acids. Trimming pared 5 bases from V and 2 bases from J, leaving 11 bases between. Germline CDR1 and CDR2: MNHNY and SVGAGI (reference sequence). CDR3 protein: CASSAQGPTDTQYF. The CDR3 DNA is TGTGCCAGCAGTGCCCAGGGTCCCACAGATACGCAGTATTTT.

This clone was counted between two and nine times. The rearrangement joins TRBV9 to TRBJ2-1; maybe TRBD1 (6 bases). With 8 bases removed from V and 5 bases from J, the gap between germline ends came to 26 bases. The germline V gene has CDR1 SGDLS and CDR2 YYNGEE. The CDR3 covers 17 residues. The CDR3, as DNA: TGTGCCAGGCCGTACCAATCCACCAGGGGTCAAAACAATGAGCAGTTCTTC. It yields the protein CARPYQSTRGQNNEQFF.

J is TRBJ2-7 and V is TRBV28; 8 bases are a match to TRBD1. Germline CDR1 and CDR2: MDHEN and SYDVKM. The CDR3 consists of 15 residues. With V trimmed by 5 bases and J by 2 bases, 8 bases remained unmatched. The CDR3 is CASSTPGTGAYEQYF. CDR3 in DNA: TGTGCCAGCAGTACGCCCGGGACAGGTGCCTACGAGCAGTACTTC. The full variable domain, rest sourced from reference TRBV28 and TRBJ2-7, is DVKVTQSSRYLVKRTGEKVFLECVQDMDHENMFWYRQDPGLGLRLIYFSYDVKMKEKGDIPEGYSVSREKKERFSLILESASTNQTSMYLCASSTPGTGAYEQYFGPGTRLTVT.

The chain has TRBV6-5 and TRBJ1-1; no clear D. The CDR3 covers 13 residues. Trimming stripped 5 bases from V and 11 bases from J, with 18 bases between. In germline, CDR1 is MNHEY, CDR2 SVGAGI. CDR3 amino acids: CASSPSLGSWAFF. CDR3 in DNA: TGTGCCAGCAGTCCGAGCCTGGGGAGCTGGGCTTTCTTT.

The chain couples TRBV19 to TRBJ1-5, with TRBD1 as a possible D gene (5 bases). Germline CDR1 LNHDA, CDR2 SQIVND (reference sequence). V was trimmed by 5 bases and J by 6 bases, leaving 11 bases between them. This CDR3 is built from 13 residues. The CDR3 DNA reads as TGTGCCAGTAGTGGAGGGGTAGGTCAGCCCCAGCATTTT. The encoded protein is CASSGGVGQPQHF. The complete variable domain, with remaining parts taken from reference TRBV19 and TRBJ1-5, reads DGGITQSPKYLFRKEGQNVTLSCEQNLNHDAMYWYRQDPGQGLRLIYYSQIVNDFQKGDIAEGYSVSREKKESFPLTVTSAQKNPTAFYLCASSGGVGQPQHFGDGTRLSIL.

The rearrangement uses TRBV28 and TRBJ2-7; D call uncertain. Deletions cut 5 bases from V and 2 bases from J, with 13 bases between. The CDR3 covers 14 residues. Looked up from germline, CDR1 is MDHEN and CDR2 is SYDVKM. The CDR3 coding sequence is TGTGCCAGCAGTGGCGGTGCTGTACCCTACGAGCAGTACTTC. Amino acid sequence: CASSGGAVPYEQYF.

This clone showed up just a few times. The rearrangement joins TRBV9 to TRBJ2-2, with D uncertain. V was pared by 0 bases and J by 0 bases, with 6 bases between. This CDR3 is built from 15 residues. From germline, CDR1 is SGDLS and CDR2 YYNGEE. CDR3 amino acids: CASSVAQSNTGELFF. The CDR3 coding sequence is TGTGCCAGCAGCGTAGCACAGTCGAACACCGGGGAGCTGTTTTTT. Full variable domain (outside the CDR3, taken from reference TRBV9 and TRBJ2-2): DSGVTQTPKHLITATGQRVTLRCSPRSGDLSVYWYQQSLDQGLQFLIQYYNGEERAKGNILERFSAQQFPDLHSELNLSSLELGDSALYFCASSVAQSNTGELFFGEGSRLTVL.

V usage is TRBV6-5 and J usage is TRBJ1-1; D is uncertain. This CDR3 is 14 amino acids long. Germline CDR1 and CDR2: MNHEY and SVGAGI. V lost 0 bases, J lost 2 bases, and 7 bases lay in between. The CDR3 DNA sequence: TGTGCCAGCAGTTACTCCCAGGCAAACACTGAAGCTTTCTTT. This encodes CASSYSQANTEAFF.

This sequence joins TRBV10-2 and TRBJ2-6; D gene unclear. The CDR3 sequence is 18 residues long. CDR1 and CDR2 (germline): WSHSY, SAAADI. Trimming removed 0 bases from V and 0 bases from J, with 12 bases in between. The CDR3 region is CASSESGVFFSGANVLTF. The CDR3 bases are TGCGCCAGCAGTGAGTCGGGCGTTTTTTTCTCTGGGGCCAACGTCCTGACTTTC.

In this sample, this clone turned up a few times. This chain joins TRBV27 and TRBJ2-7; 7 nucleotides match TRBD1. This CDR3 is 15 amino acids long. With 2 bases clipped from V and 0 bases from J, the junction kept 4 bases outside the gene matches. Germline CDR1 MNHEY, CDR2 SMNVEV (reference sequence). This chain's CDR3 is CASSLRGQSSYEQYF. For the CDR3, the DNA is TGTGCCAGCAGTTTAAGGGGACAGAGCTCCTACGAGCAGTACTTC.

The V gene is TRBV27, the J gene TRBJ2-5, with D possibly being TRBD2 (5 bases). V dropped 3 bases and J dropped 5 bases, with 10 bases sitting between them. The germline V gene has CDR1 MNHEY and CDR2 SMNVEV (reference sequence). CDR3 length: 13 residues. For the CDR3, the DNA is TGTGCCAGCAGTTTTACTTGGAGGGAGACCCAGTACTTC. As protein: CASSFTWRETQYF.

The chain uses TRBV7-2 and TRBJ2-2; D gene uncertain. V lost 0 bases, J lost 6 bases, and 5 bases lay in between. The CDR3 has 13 amino acids. The germline CDR1 and CDR2 sequences are SGHTA and FQGNSA. The CDR3: CASSLASAGELFF. CDR3 DNA sequence: TGTGCCAGCAGCTTAGCGTCGGCCGGGGAGCTGTTTTTT.

The V call is TRBV6-1, the J call TRBJ1-5, with TRBD1 matching 7 bases. This CDR3 is 15 amino acids long. The V gene's germline CDR1 is MNHNS and CDR2 SASEGT. With 0 bases clipped from V and 1 base from J, the junction kept 0 bases outside the gene matches. CDR3 DNA: TGTGCCAGCAGTGAAGCGGGACAGAGCAATCAGCCCCAGCATTTT. This gives the protein CASSEAGQSNQPQHF.

The chain links TRBV7-2 to TRBJ2-7, with D maybe TRBD2 (5 bases). The V gene's germline CDR1 is SGHTA and CDR2 FQGNSA. With 5 bases removed from V and 3 bases from J, the gap between germline ends came to 11 bases. The CDR3 consists of 13 residues. CDR3 amino acids: CASSLGRGYEQYF. DNA of the CDR3: TGTGCCAGCAGCCTCGGACGGGGCTACGAGCAGTACTTC. Based on the CDR3 plus reference TRBV7-2 and TRBJ2-7, the full variable domain is GAGVSQSPSNKVTEKGKDVELRCDPISGHTALYWYRQSLGQGLEFLIYFQGNSAPDKSGLPSDRFSAERTGGSVSTLTIQRTQQEDSAVYLCASSLGRGYEQYFGPGTRLTVT.

This chain joins TRBV6-5 and TRBJ2-1; 7 bases line up with TRBD2. Germline loops: CDR1 MNHEY, CDR2 SVGAGI. This CDR3 is 14 amino acids long. V shed 2 bases, J shed 12 bases, and the junction held 10 bases outside the gene matches. The CDR3 spells CASSYERDRPGQFF. Here the CDR3 DNA reads TGTGCCAGCAGTTACGAGCGGGACCGACCTGGGCAGTTCTTC.

This clone was detected once. V and J are TRBV10-2 and TRBJ2-7, with 11 bases aligning to TRBD2. Trimming at V came to 5 bases and at J to 7 bases, leaving 10 bases not matched to a gene. Germline CDR1 and CDR2: WSHSY and SAAADI. This CDR3 is 15 amino acids long. The CDR3 DNA sequence: TGCGCCAGCAGTATTGGGACTAGCGGCGGGGAGGAGCAGTACTTC. Protein: CASSIGTSGGEEQYF.

The rearrangement links TRBV15 to TRBJ2-7; D not resolved. CDR1 and CDR2 (germline): LNHNV, YYDKDF (reference sequence). The CDR3 consists of 14 residues. Trimming removed 0 bases from V and 6 bases from J, with 12 bases in between. Here the CDR3 DNA reads TGTGCCACCAGCAGAGAAGTAGCTGAAGCCGAGCAGTACTTC. The encoded protein is CATSREVAEAEQYF.

The chain uses TRBV5-6 and TRBJ2-7, with 8 bases that match TRBD1. J lost 0 bases, V lost 4 bases, and 6 bases had no gene match. CDR1 SGHDT and CDR2 YYEEEE come from the germline V gene. The CDR3 is made up of 15 amino acids. The CDR3 loop is CASSARGLASYEQYF. The CDR3 region has the DNA TGTGCCAGCAGCGCCAGGGGGCTGGCCTCCTACGAGCAGTACTTC. Drawing the rest from reference TRBV5-6 and TRBJ2-7, the complete variable domain is DAGVTQSPTHLIKTRGQQVTLRCSPKSGHDTVSWYQQALGQGPQFIFQYYEEEERQRGNFPDRFSGHQFPNYSSELNVNALLLGDSALYLCASSARGLASYEQYFGPGTRLTVT.

The chain recombines TRBV28 with TRBJ1-2, with 8 bases aligning to TRBD1. Unmatched junction bases numbered 4, after V lost 5 bases and J lost 2 bases. Germline lookup yields CDR1 MDHEN and CDR2 SYDVKM. This CDR3 contains 14 residues. The CDR3 sequence is CASSTGGINYGYTF. For the CDR3, the DNA is TGTGCCAGCAGTACAGGGGGAATAAACTATGGCTACACCTTC.

The V gene is TRBV9, the J gene TRBJ2-7, with no clear D. From germline, CDR1 is SGDLS and CDR2 YYNGEE. V lost 4 bases and J lost 0, with 8 bases in between. The CDR3 extends over 13 amino acids. The DNA of the CDR3 is TGTGCCAGCAGCCCGACTGTCTCCTACGAGCAGTACTTC. It specifies CASSPTVSYEQYF.

As concerns this clone: The same CDR3 also results from other DNA sequences found in this sample. The rearrangement joins TRBV5-1 to TRBJ1-2; 9 nucleotides match TRBD1. The CDR3 has 13 residues. Germline values: CDR1 SGHRS, CDR2 YFSETQ. After removal of 3 bases from V and 8 bases from J, the junction contained 5 bases not matched to a gene. CDR3 loop: CASSSDRGYGYTF. In DNA, the CDR3 is TGCGCCAGCAGCTCGGACAGGGGATACGGCTACACCTTC.

The chain combines TRBV18 with TRBJ1-1; D is uncertain. Germline V CDR1 and CDR2: KGHSH, LQKENI. The CDR3 spans 13 residues. V lost 1 base to trimming and J lost 5 bases, with 8 bases between them. CDR3 DNA: TGTGCCAGCTCACCACAGGAGTGGACTGAAGCTTTCTTT. It is translated as CASSPQEWTEAFF.

The J gene is TRBJ2-3, the V gene TRBV29-1; 9 bases align to TRBD1. Trimming removed 3 bases from V and 0 bases from J; junction bases left unmatched: 4. The CDR3 totals 15 residues. Germline V gene lookup returns CDR1 SQVTM and CDR2 ANQGSEA. CDR3: CSVDRTGASTDTQYF. CDR3 in DNA: TGCAGCGTTGACAGGACAGGGGCTAGCACAGATACGCAGTATTTT.

The rearrangement links TRBV5-1 to TRBJ2-1; 15 bases line up with TRBD2. The CDR3 contains 18 residues. Germline CDR1 and CDR2: SGHRS and YFSETQ. Trimming removed 6 bases from V and 2 bases from J; junction bases left unmatched: 9. CDR3: CASNPGLAGGGPYNEQFF. CDR3 DNA sequence: TGCGCCAGCAACCCGGGACTAGCGGGAGGAGGGCCCTACAATGAGCAGTTCTTC. The variable domain in full, with the rest retrieved from reference TRBV5-1 and TRBJ2-1, is KAGVTQTPRYLIKTRGQQVTLSCSPISGHRSVSWYQQTPGQGLQFLFEYFSETQRNKGNFPGRFSGRQFSNSRSEMNVSTLELGDSALYLCASNPGLAGGGPYNEQFFGPGTRLTVL.

The rearrangement joins TRBV6-5 to TRBJ1-5; no reliable D call. The V and J ends lost 4 bases and 7 bases respectively, with 11 bases between them. CDR3 length: 13 residues. The germline V gene has CDR1 MNHEY and CDR2 SVGAGI. The CDR3 reads CASSFGVGQPQHF. In DNA form, the CDR3 reads TGTGCCAGCAGTTTCGGGGTAGGCCAGCCCCAGCATTTT.

The chain combines TRBV7-9 with TRBJ2-3, with 7 bases that match TRBD1. Germline CDR1 reads SEHNR; CDR2 reads FQNEAQ (reference sequence). The CDR3 spans 14 residues. Trimming took 5 bases from V and 1 from J; bases not matched to a gene: 3. The CDR3 sequence is CASSRDSRTDTQYF. The CDR3 bases are TGTGCCAGCAGCCGGGACAGCCGCACAGATACGCAGTATTTT.